This T cell receptor beta chain derives from a study of T cells in Graves' hyperthyroidism and ophthalmopathy. Germline V gene sequence: CDR1 MNHEY, CDR2 SMNVEV (reference sequence). V was cut by 1 base and J by 1 base, with 8 bases left in between. The CDR3 is 15 amino acids. This clonotype has a handful of counts. TCR beta CDR3 regions were amplified from RNA transcripts. The HTBI set primed first-round TCR CDR3 RT-PCR. TCRdb reprocessed the multiplex PCR reads via MiXCR and lists one record per CDR3 protein. The sample has fewer than 700,000 distinct CDR3 sequences, roughly 18% seen once. Sequencing was performed on blood. This TCR was sampled from a woman between 18 and 30 years old with Graves' ophthalmopathy. J is TRBJ1-3 and V is TRBV27; D unclear. The CDR3 loop reads CASSLYYGSGNTIYF. In nucleotides, the CDR3 is TGTGCCAGCAGTTTATATTACGGTTCTGGAAACACCATATATTTT.